A single sample gave rise to the 23 T cell receptor beta chains below, sequenced in a study of blood T cell repertoires in COVID-19 (dated by TCRdb to about 2020). The library was made by the immunoSEQ multiplex PCR assay. TCRdb re-hosts the immuneACCESS table, in-frame sequences only. Its copies lack some clones; in the studies checked, an unresolved V gene accounts for under half of them, and the cause for the rest is not known. For this sample the table gives under 110,000 clones, of which 60% to 80% were detected only once. In total, the top ten clones hold approximately 0.9% of the sample. The sample comprised peripheral blood. These receptors were collected from a human donor with acute or convalescent COVID-19. The donor label of this sample is uncertain.

In DNA form, the CDR3 reads TGTGCCAGCCGATGGGGACTAGGGGGAGCCGGGGAGCTGTTTTTT. Its protein is CASRWGLGGAGELFF. The V call is TRBV6-5, the J call TRBJ2-2, with 8 bases matching TRBD2. Germline V CDR1 and CDR2: MNHEY, SVGAGI. Trimming removed 8 bases from V and 6 bases from J; junction bases left unmatched: 11. CDR3 length: 15 residues.

The rearrangement joins TRBV18 to TRBJ1-1, with a possible D match to TRBD1 (6 bases). The germline V and J ends were trimmed by 6 bases and 1 base, with 15 bases remaining between them. Germline lookup yields CDR1 KGHSH and CDR2 LQKENI. CDR3 length equals 15 residues. DNA for the CDR3: TGTGCCAGCTCCCCAATGGGGGCCAAGAACACTGAAGCTTTCTTT. Its translation: CASSPMGAKNTEAFF.

J is TRBJ2-3 and V is TRBV28; possible D gene TRBD2, 7 bases. Trimming cost V 6 bases and J 6 bases, with 16 bases left between them. This CDR3 has 14 amino acids. Germline values: CDR1 MDHEN, CDR2 SYDVKM. In DNA, the CDR3 is TGTGCCAGCAGCAGCCGGGGGGCAAAGGATACGCAGTATTTT. Translation: CASSSRGAKDTQYF.

The rearrangement joins TRBV5-8 to TRBJ2-3; tentative D call: TRBD2 (7 bases). The CDR3 runs to 15 residues. The germline V gene encodes CDR1 SGHTS and CDR2 YDEGEE. Trimming took 3 bases from V and 4 from J, leaving 15 bases between them. CDR3 region: CASSSRGGLADTQYF. CDR3 sequence (DNA): TGTGCCAGCAGCTCTAGGGGGGGCCTCGCAGATACGCAGTATTTT.

This clone was seen many times. The chain carries TRBV11-2 and TRBJ1-1; 9 bases are a match to TRBD1. In germline, CDR1 is SGHAT, CDR2 FQNNGV. The CDR3 totals 14 residues. J was trimmed by 7 bases and V by 4 bases; bases with no gene match: 7. The chain's CDR3 is CASSSFPGQGEAFF. In DNA form, the CDR3 reads TGTGCCAGCAGCTCATTCCCGGGACAGGGTGAAGCTTTCTTT.

The CDR3 here is CASSFPLAGGSSYNEQFF. CDR3 DNA: TGTGCCAGCAGCTTCCCCCTAGCGGGGGGTAGCTCCTACAATGAGCAGTTCTTC. The genes are TRBV2 and TRBJ2-1; TRBD2 matches at 11 bases. CDR1 is SNHLY, CDR2 FYNNEI, per germline. The CDR3 covers 18 residues. V gave up 6 bases and J gave up 0 bases; unmatched junction bases: 10.

The chain's CDR3 is CSATSGGEQFF. Written as DNA, the CDR3 is TGCAGTGCTACCAGCGGGGGTGAGCAGTTCTTC. The chain employs TRBV20-1 and TRBJ2-1; 8 bases map to TRBD2. The CDR3 has 11 amino acids. In germline, CDR1 is DFQATT, CDR2 SNEGSKA (reference sequence). The J segment lost 9 bases and the V segment lost 4 bases, leaving 2 bases of the junction unmatched.

This sequence joins TRBV9 and TRBJ2-1; TRBD2 matches at 8 bases. The CDR3 spans 15 residues. Per the germline V gene, CDR1 is SGDLS and CDR2 is YYNGEE. After removal of 4 bases from V and 2 bases from J, the junction contained 5 bases not matched to a gene. The CDR3 protein is CASSRTSSAYNEQFF. CDR3 bases: TGTGCCAGCAGCCGGACTAGCAGTGCCTACAATGAGCAGTTCTTC.

The CDR3 coding sequence is TGTGCCAGCAATTCAGGGGGAAGGACTGAAGCTTTCTTT. Its translation is CASNSGGRTEAFF. The chain combines TRBV3-1 (or the pseudogene TRBV3-2) with TRBJ1-1; 7 nucleotides align to TRBD1. V shed 7 bases, J shed 5 bases, and the junction held 7 bases outside the gene matches. Germline assignment: CDR1 LGHDT and CDR2 YNNKEL (reference sequence). The CDR3 sequence is 13 residues long.

Here the CDR3 reads CASSLAGGRNEQFF. The CDR3 DNA follows: TGCGCCAGCAGCTTGGCGGGGGGGCGGAATGAGCAGTTCTTC. The V gene is TRBV5-1, the J gene TRBJ2-1, with TRBD2 matching 8 bases. V shed 0 bases and J 7 bases; nucleotides not matched to a gene: 3. CDR1 is SGHRS, CDR2 YFSETQ, per germline. The CDR3 runs to 14 residues.

The chain uses TRBV30 and TRBJ1-6, with D perhaps TRBD1 (5 bases). This CDR3 region has 13 residues. Germline CDR1 is GTSNPN and CDR2 is SVGIG (reference sequence). V lost 0 bases and J 10 bases, leaving 10 bases between the germline ends. The CDR3 DNA follows: TGTGCCTGGAGTGTAAGGGGCGGATCACCCCTCCACTTT. It specifies CAWSVRGGSPLHF.

This clone was recorded only once. The CDR3 sequence: CASSDIRTVAGNTIYF. The CDR3, as DNA: TGTGCCAGCAGTGATATTCGGACAGTCGCTGGAAACACCATATATTTT. This chain links TRBV6-1 with TRBJ1-3, with D possibly TRBD1 on 6 matching bases. CDR1 MNHNS and CDR2 SASEGT come from the germline V gene. CDR3 length: 16 amino acids. V lost 3 bases, J lost 2 bases, and 14 bases lay in between.

V usage is TRBV5-1 and J usage is TRBJ2-2; 10 bases map to TRBD1. Germline lookup yields CDR1 SGHRS and CDR2 YFSETQ. The CDR3 loop spans 16 amino acids. The V and J ends lost 3 bases and 3 bases, in that order; junction bases with no gene match: 5. CDR3 DNA: TGCGCCAGCAGCTCCCGACAGGGGGCAGACACCGGGGAGCTGTTTTTT. It is translated as CASSSRQGADTGELFF.

The chain uses TRBV3-1 (or the pseudogene TRBV3-2) and TRBJ2-5; TRBD2 matches at 16 bases. The CDR3 runs to 16 residues. Germline V CDR1 and CDR2: LGHDT, YNNKEL (reference sequence). Trimming took 4 bases from V and 4 from J; bases not matched to a gene: 3. The chain's CDR3 is CASSPGLAGGRETQYF. In nucleotides, the CDR3 is TGTGCCAGCAGCCCGGGACTAGCGGGGGGGCGAGAGACCCAGTACTTC.

This clone was found a few times. This sequence joins TRBV14 and TRBJ2-7; TRBD1 matches 9 bases. Germline lookup yields CDR1 SGHDN and CDR2 FVKESK. This CDR3 is 15 amino acids long. V gave up 4 bases and J gave up 0 bases; unmatched junction bases: 4. CDR3 region: CASSRGQGPSYEQYF. In DNA, the CDR3 is TGTGCCAGCAGCCGCGGACAGGGGCCCTCCTACGAGCAGTACTTC.

V is TRBV7-2 and J is TRBJ2-3; TRBD2 matches at 10 bases. The junction had 7 bases not matched to a gene; V was cut back by 6 bases and J by 4 bases. This CDR3 contains 15 residues. CDR1 and CDR2 (germline): SGHTA, FQGNSA. The CDR3 protein is CASRKAGGLADTQYF. For the CDR3, the DNA is TGTGCCAGCAGAAAAGCGGGGGGGTTGGCAGATACGCAGTATTTT. Looking up the rest from reference TRBV7-2 and TRBJ2-3 gives the full variable domain: GAGVSQSPSNKVTEKGKDVELRCDPISGHTALYWYRQSLGQGLEFLIYFQGNSAPDKSGLPSDRFSAERTGGSVSTLTIQRTQQEDSAVYLCASRKAGGLADTQYFGPGTRLTVL.

The V call is TRBV6-5, the J call TRBJ1-1; no reliable D call. In germline, CDR1 is MNHEY, CDR2 SVGAGI. The V end was cut by 5 bases, the J end by 11 bases, with 9 bases between. CDR3 length: 10 residues. The CDR3 DNA reads as TGTGCCAGCAGTACCTCACAGGCTTTCTTT. Protein product: CASSTSQAFF.

CDR3 DNA sequence: TGTGCTAGTGGTTTGGTACAGGGCAGGGCCACCCCTATCCCCTATGGCTACACCTTC. Amino acid sequence: CASGLVQGRATPIPYGYTF. V usage is TRBV12-5 and J usage is TRBJ1-2, with D perhaps TRBD1 (6 bases). Trimming cost V 0 bases and J 4 bases, with 24 bases left between them. The CDR3 covers 19 residues. The germline CDR1 and CDR2 sequences are LGHNT and FRNRAP.

The chain uses TRBV11-2 and TRBJ2-7; 8 bases fit TRBD2. There are 17 residues in the CDR3. Germline CDR1 SGHAT, CDR2 FQNNGV. With V trimmed by 6 bases and J by 7 bases, 20 bases remained unmatched. The DNA for the CDR3 is TGTGCCAGCAGTTTAACCCTTGGGCGCGGGGGGCTCCAAGAGCAGTACTTC. It translates to CASSLTLGRGGLQEQYF.

The rearrangement uses TRBV30 and TRBJ1-3; D is ambiguous. Germline CDR1 GTSNPN, CDR2 SVGIG (reference sequence). Trimming took off 3 bases at V and 2 bases at J, with 11 bases between the two ends. The CDR3 consists of 14 residues. CDR3 region: CAWRRLTTGNTIYF. For the CDR3, the DNA is TGTGCCTGGAGAAGGTTGACAACTGGAAACACCATATATTTT.

The V gene is TRBV30, the J gene TRBJ1-1; 7 nucleotides line up with TRBD1. V shed 2 bases and J 6 bases; nucleotides not matched to a gene: 3. The CDR3 runs 12 residues. Germline V gene data show CDR1 as GTSNPN and CDR2 as SVGIG (reference sequence). CDR3 loop: CAWSTDRAEAFF. CDR3 DNA: TGTGCCTGGAGTACCGACAGGGCTGAAGCTTTCTTT.

This clone appeared a few times. This rearrangement joins TRBV5-1 to TRBJ1-4, with TRBD1 matching over 7 bases. The CDR3 is 16 residues long. The trim removed 0 bases at V and 5 bases at J, leaving 7 bases unmatched. In germline, CDR1 is SGHRS, CDR2 YFSETQ. CDR3 DNA: TGCGCCAGCAGCTTGGGAGGGGGCAGTTCCAATGAAAAACTGTTTTTT. Translated, it gives CASSLGGGSSNEKLFF.

Here the CDR3 DNA reads TGCGCCAGCAGCGTCCCCAGCGTGCGCGGGGGGGCCCCTCGGGAGCAGTTCTTC. It is translated as CASSVPSVRGGAPREQFF. The V and J genes are TRBV5-1 and TRBJ2-1; 9 nucleotides agree with TRBD2. The length of the CDR3 is 18 residues. With V trimmed by 4 bases and J by 10 bases, 21 bases remained unmatched. From germline, CDR1 is SGHRS and CDR2 YFSETQ.